These 23 T cell receptor beta chains were all obtained from the same sample, sequenced in a study of response to subunit inactivated influenza vaccine. TCRdb re-analysed the RT-PCR reads in MiXCR, keeping a single row per CDR3 protein. The table shows more than 550,000 distinct CDR3 sequences, with roughly 12% occurring only once. Source: PBMCs from blood, taken on the day of vaccination. The source of these receptors is a man over 45 who received an inactivated influenza vaccine.

This clonotype has more than one count but fewer than ten. This chain links TRBV20-1 with TRBJ2-1; TRBD2 matches at 10 bases. Germline V gives CDR1 DFQATT, CDR2 SNEGSKA (reference sequence). CDR3 size: 14 residues. Trimming removed 0 bases from V and 7 bases from J; junction bases left unmatched: 3. Here the CDR3 DNA reads TGCAGTGCTAGAGAGCTAGCGGGAGTTAATGAGCAGTTCTTC. Residues: CSARELAGVNEQFF.

The V and J genes are TRBV20-1 and TRBJ2-7; tentatively, D is TRBD1 (5 bases). CDR1 is DFQATT and CDR2 is SNEGSKA in the germline V gene (reference sequence). This CDR3 has 13 amino acids. The germline V and J ends were trimmed by 0 bases and 5 bases, with 11 bases remaining between them. DNA of the CDR3: TGCAGTGCTAGAGATTGGCCAGGGAACGAGCAGTACTTC. It is translated as CSARDWPGNEQYF.

There are a few counts of this clonotype. The J gene is TRBJ1-6, the V gene TRBV28; the D gene is possibly TRBD1 (6 bases). The CDR3 length is 16 residues. Germline V gives CDR1 MDHEN, CDR2 SYDVKM. The V gene lost 5 bases and the J gene lost 7 bases, with 18 bases spanning the gap. For the CDR3, the DNA is TGTGCCAGCAGTGAGGGCTATGGGAGGGGGAATTCACCCCTCCACTTT. This codes for CASSEGYGRGNSPLHF.

V usage is TRBV4-2 and J usage is TRBJ2-7; 8 nucleotides match TRBD2. The CDR3 runs to 15 residues. V was clipped by 1 base and J by 5 bases; unmatched bases: 7. Germline V CDR1 and CDR2: LGHNA, YNFKEQ. This CDR3 reads CASSQVSGKGDEQYF. The CDR3 DNA sequence: TGTGCCAGCAGCCAAGTTAGCGGGAAAGGCGACGAGCAGTACTTC.

This clonotype was recorded many times. The chain couples TRBV10-1 to TRBJ2-2; D not certain. Germline values: CDR1 WNHNN, CDR2 SYGVQD (reference sequence). Trimming left V 4 bases short and J 6 bases short, with 12 bases between. The CDR3 sequence is 14 residues long. The CDR3 DNA reads TGCGCCAGCAGTGCTACAAGAGTCCCCGGGGAGCTGTTTTTT. Its protein product is CASSATRVPGELFF.

The gene calls are TRBV13 and TRBJ2-1; D not certain. Germline V gene lookup returns CDR1 PRHDT and CDR2 FYEKMQ (reference sequence). V lost 0 bases and J 3 bases, leaving 6 bases between the germline ends. The CDR3 is made up of 14 amino acids. The CDR3 here is CASSLGTYYNEQFF. The CDR3 region has the DNA TGTGCCAGCAGCTTAGGCACGTACTACAATGAGCAGTTCTTC.

The DNA for the CDR3 is TGCGCCAGCAGCCAAATAACCCGCAATGAGCAGTTCTTC. Protein product: CASSQITRNEQFF. The gene calls are TRBV4-3 and TRBJ2-1; D is unclear. The length of the CDR3 is 13 residues. V gave up 2 bases and J gave up 6 bases, with 8 bases separating them. Germline V gene sequence: CDR1 LGHNA, CDR2 YSLEER.

The chain employs TRBV7-6 and TRBJ2-3, with D possibly being TRBD1 (5 bases). The CDR3 is 15 residues long. From germline, CDR1 is SGHVS and CDR2 FNYEAQ. The ends were cut back, 1 base at V and 2 bases at J, with 10 bases in the middle. CDR3 sequence reads: CASSLGAQVTDTQYF. CDR3 bases: TGTGCCAGCAGCTTAGGAGCACAGGTCACAGATACGCAGTATTTT.

This clonotype was detected many times. The chain recombines TRBV20-1 with TRBJ2-7; a weak D match, TRBD1 (6 bases). CDR1 DFQATT and CDR2 SNEGSKA come from the germline V gene (reference sequence). The CDR3 is made up of 14 amino acids. Trimming shortened V by 8 bases and J by 1 base, and 18 bases separated the two germline ends. CDR3 amino acids: CSPVDRRASYEQYF. CDR3 nucleotides: TGCAGTCCAGTGGACAGAAGAGCATCCTACGAGCAGTACTTC.

The chain's CDR3 is CASSLETGQNSPLHF. CDR3 in DNA: TGCGCCAGCAGCTTGGAGACAGGTCAGAATTCACCCCTCCACTTT. V and J are TRBV5-1 and TRBJ1-6; perhaps TRBD1 as D (6 bases). Germline lookup yields CDR1 SGHRS and CDR2 YFSETQ. V was trimmed by 0 bases and J by 7 bases, leaving 11 bases between them. This CDR3 comprises 15 residues.

This clonotype was seen a few times. This chain joins TRBV6-1 and TRBJ2-7; 7 nucleotides match TRBD2. Losses at the gene ends were 7 bases for V and 2 bases for J; bases not matched to a gene: 11. CDR3 size: 15 residues. Germline V gives CDR1 MNHNS, CDR2 SASEGT. Here the CDR3 DNA reads TGTGCCAGCACCGATGGACTAGACGGACCCTACGAGCAGTACTTC. Protein sequence: CASTDGLDGPYEQYF.

CDR3 region: CSVQVSDSTDTQYF. The CDR3 coding sequence is TGCAGCGTTCAAGTCTCAGATAGCACAGATACGCAGTATTTT. The chain joins TRBV29-1 to TRBJ2-3; D is ambiguous. The CDR3 is 14 residues long. The germline V gene has CDR1 SQVTM and CDR2 ANQGSEA. The ends were cut back, 5 bases at V and 0 bases at J, with 12 bases in the middle.

This clonotype came up a few times. The V call is TRBV5-6, the J call TRBJ2-3, with 9 bases that match TRBD1. This CDR3 has 17 amino acids. Trimming took 0 bases from V and 1 from J; bases not matched to a gene: 6. Germline V gene sequence: CDR1 SGHDT, CDR2 YYEEEE. The CDR3 loop is CASSLAGTGSGTDTQYF. The CDR3 region has the DNA TGTGCCAGCAGCTTGGCCGGGACAGGGAGTGGCACAGATACGCAGTATTTT.

This clonotype is a singleton in its sample. The V and J genes are TRBV7-2 and TRBJ2-7; 11 bases fit TRBD1. From germline, CDR1 is SGHTA and CDR2 FQGNSA. V shed 2 bases and J 4 bases; nucleotides not matched to a gene: 4. This CDR3 comprises 15 residues. The CDR3 sequence is CASSLRGQGVYEQYF. The CDR3 nucleotides are TGTGCCAGCAGCTTAAGGGGACAGGGGGTATACGAGCAGTACTTC.

This clonotype was seen repeatedly, ten times or more. V and J are TRBV12-3 or TRBV12-4 and TRBJ2-7; the D call may be TRBD1 or TRBD2 (6 bases each). This CDR3 spans 13 amino acids. V was pared by 4 bases and J by 4 bases, with 11 bases between. As DNA, the CDR3 is TGTGCCAGCAGTTGGGGGGACAAATACGAGCAGTACTTC. This sequence encodes CASSWGDKYEQYF.

The rearrangement joins TRBV7-2 to TRBJ2-1, with 7 bases matching TRBD2. Germline trimming cut 4 bases from V and 1 base from J; bases unmatched to any gene: 4. The CDR3 is 15 amino acids. Germline V CDR1 and CDR2: SGHTA, FQGNSA. DNA of the CDR3: TGTGCCAGCAGCTGGGCGGGGGATTCCTACAATGAGCAGTTCTTC. Translated, it gives CASSWAGDSYNEQFF.

The gene calls are TRBV20-1 and TRBJ1-2; D not resolved. The CDR3 totals 14 residues. V was shortened by 6 bases and J by 6 bases, with 20 bases between the two germline ends. CDR1 DFQATT and CDR2 SNEGSKA come from the germline V gene (reference sequence). The CDR3 region is CSASVGKGGHGYTF. The CDR3 DNA follows: TGCAGTGCCTCGGTTGGCAAGGGAGGACATGGCTACACCTTC.

The CDR3 DNA reads as TGTGCCAGCAGCTGGGAGCAGGGGCCCCAAGAGACCCAGTACTTC. Protein product: CASSWEQGPQETQYF. V and J are TRBV5-4 and TRBJ2-5; D is perhaps TRBD1 (6 bases). The CDR3 loop spans 15 amino acids. Germline V gene lookup returns CDR1 SGHNT and CDR2 YYREEE (reference sequence). V shed 3 bases and J shed 1 base, with 13 bases lying between them.

This chain uses TRBV4-2 with TRBJ2-7, with TRBD1 matching over 8 bases. Germline lookup yields CDR1 LGHNA and CDR2 YNFKEQ. This CDR3 contains 15 residues. The ends lost 0 bases at V and 5 bases at J; junction bases unmatched: 6. The CDR3 DNA is TGTGCCAGCAGCCAAGATCAGGGGGCGCGTAACGAGCAGTACTTC. Protein product: CASSQDQGARNEQYF.

This clonotype came up many times. The DNA of the CDR3 is TGCGCCAGCAGCTTGGTTGGCTCACCCCTCCACTTT. Amino acid sequence: CASSLVGSPLHF. The chain carries TRBV5-1 and TRBJ1-6; D is ambiguous. The V and J ends lost 0 bases and 10 bases respectively, with 5 bases between them. CDR1 is SGHRS, CDR2 YFSETQ, per germline. The CDR3 sequence is 12 residues long.

The rearrangement joins TRBV11-2 to TRBJ1-6, with D possibly TRBD1 on 5 matching bases. Trimming cost V 4 bases and J 7 bases, with 14 bases left between them. Germline V gene lookup returns CDR1 SGHAT and CDR2 FQNNGV. CDR3 length: 15 amino acids. The DNA of the CDR3 is TGTGCCAGCAGCTACGGCGGGGGGATGAATTCACCCCTCCACTTT. Amino acid sequence: CASSYGGGMNSPLHF.

The chain is built from TRBV5-1 and TRBJ2-2, with D possibly being TRBD1 or TRBD2 (6 bases each). The germline gives CDR1 SGHRS, CDR2 YFSETQ. This CDR3 is built from 16 residues. Trimming took 6 bases from V and 1 from J, leaving 16 bases between them. The CDR3 loop reads CASTGGGDGNTGELFF. CDR3 sequence (DNA): TGCGCCAGCACCGGGGGCGGGGACGGGAACACCGGGGAGCTGTTTTTT.

This clonotype was counted between two and nine times. The chain links TRBV9 to TRBJ2-1; TRBD2 might be the D (5 bases). Per the germline V gene, CDR1 is SGDLS and CDR2 is YYNGEE. This CDR3 has 15 amino acids. The germline V and J ends were trimmed by 4 bases and 2 bases, with 13 bases remaining between them. The CDR3 bases are TGTGCCAGCAGCCCCCCCCCGGGAACCTACAATGAGCAGTTCTTC. Translated: CASSPPPGTYNEQFF.